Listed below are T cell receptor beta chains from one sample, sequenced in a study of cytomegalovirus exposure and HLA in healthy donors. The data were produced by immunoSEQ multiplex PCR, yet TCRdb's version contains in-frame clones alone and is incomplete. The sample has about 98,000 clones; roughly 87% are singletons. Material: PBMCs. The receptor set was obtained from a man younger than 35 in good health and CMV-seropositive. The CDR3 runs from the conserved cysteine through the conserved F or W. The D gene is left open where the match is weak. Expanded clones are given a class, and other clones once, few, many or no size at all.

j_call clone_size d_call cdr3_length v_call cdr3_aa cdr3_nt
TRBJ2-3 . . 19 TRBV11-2 CASSLGSGRYERGTDTQYF TGTGCCAGCAGCTTAGGTTCGGGACGCTACGAGCGGGGCACAGATACGCAGTATTTT
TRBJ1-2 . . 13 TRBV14 CASSQETGRGYTF TGTGCCAGCAGCCAAGAGACTGGGAGGGGCTACACCTTC
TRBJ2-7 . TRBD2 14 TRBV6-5 CASTDSPTSGASYF TGTGCCAGCACCGACTCGCCGACTAGCGGTGCGTCGTACTTC
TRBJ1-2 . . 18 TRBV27 CASKPTSTQRLPFYGYTF TGTGCCAGCAAGCCGACGTCGACACAACGGCTCCCTTTCTATGGCTACACCTTC
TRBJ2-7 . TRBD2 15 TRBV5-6 CASSFITSGPYEQYF TGTGCCAGCAGCTTTATAACTAGCGGACCCTACGAGCAGTACTTC
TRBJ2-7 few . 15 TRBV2 CASSRDSQTLYEQYF TGTGCCAGCAGCCGTGACTCCCAAACCCTCTACGAGCAGTACTTC
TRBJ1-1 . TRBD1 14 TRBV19 CASSMTGLNTEAFF TGTGCCAGTAGTATGACAGGGCTGAACACTGAAGCTTTCTTT
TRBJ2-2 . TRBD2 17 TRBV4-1 CASSQRLAGGNTGELFF TGCGCCAGCAGCCAAAGACTAGCGGGGGGAAACACCGGGGAGCTGTTTTTT
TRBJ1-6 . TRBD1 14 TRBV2 CASSATGVYSPLHF TGTGCCAGCAGTGCAACAGGGGTGTATTCACCCCTCCACTTT
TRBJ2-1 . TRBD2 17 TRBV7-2 CASSFLGLAGTYNEQFF TGTGCCAGCAGCTTCCTTGGACTAGCGGGAACCTACAATGAGCAGTTCTTC
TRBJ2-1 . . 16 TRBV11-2 CASSLGSRSSYNEQFF TGTGCCAGCAGCTTAGGTTCCAGAAGCTCCTACAATGAGCAGTTCTTC
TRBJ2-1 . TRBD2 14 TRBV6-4 CASSRGAAGGEQFF TGTGCCAGCAGCCGGGGCGCGGCGGGGGGTGAGCAGTTCTTC
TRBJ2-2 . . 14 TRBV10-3 CAINSRDNTGELFF TGTGCCATCAACTCCCGGGATAACACCGGGGAGCTGTTTTTT
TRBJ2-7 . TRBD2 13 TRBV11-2 CASSTMLAVARYF TGTGCCAGCAGCACGATGCTAGCGGTCGCACGGTACTTC
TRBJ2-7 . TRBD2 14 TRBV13 CASSTRTSGGEQYF TGTGCCAGCAGCACCCGGACTAGCGGCGGCGAGCAGTACTTC
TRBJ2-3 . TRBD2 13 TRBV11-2 CASTAGGGDTQYF TGTGCCAGCACCGCGGGGGGCGGGGATACGCAGTATTTT
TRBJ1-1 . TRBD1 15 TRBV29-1 CSVEDLTGFDSEAFF TGCAGCGTTGAAGACTTGACAGGGTTTGACTCTGAAGCTTTCTTT
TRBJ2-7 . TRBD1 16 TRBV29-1 CSVSFKDRGKPYEQYF TGCAGCGTTTCCTTCAAGGACAGGGGCAAACCCTACGAGCAGTACTTC
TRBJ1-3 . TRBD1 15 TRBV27 CASSPLDRAGNTIYF TGTGCCAGCAGTCCACTCGACAGGGCTGGAAACACCATATATTTT
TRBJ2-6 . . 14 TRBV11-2 CASSPSSGANVLTF TGTGCCAGCAGCCCGAGCTCTGGGGCCAACGTCCTGACTTTC
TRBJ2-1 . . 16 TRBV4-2 CASSQDGFARNNEQFF TGTGCCAGCAGCCAAGACGGGTTCGCGCGCAACAATGAGCAGTTCTTC
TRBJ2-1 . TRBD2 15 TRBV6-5 CASSVAGGLYNEQFF TGTGCCAGCAGCGTAGCGGGGGGCCTCTACAATGAGCAGTTCTTC
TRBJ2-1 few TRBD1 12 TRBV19 CASSTRDRRRFF TGTGCCAGTAGTACACGGGACAGGCGGAGGTTCTTC
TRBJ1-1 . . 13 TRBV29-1 CSVVPFGGVVAFF TGCAGCGTTGTCCCCTTTGGCGGGGTCGTAGCTTTCTTT
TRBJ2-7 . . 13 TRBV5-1 CASSSTSFNEQYF TGCGCCAGCAGCAGTACTAGCTTTAACGAGCAGTACTTC
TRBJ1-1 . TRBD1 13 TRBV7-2 CASSSQGGTEAFF TGTGCCAGCAGCTCTCAGGGGGGCACTGAAGCTTTCTTT
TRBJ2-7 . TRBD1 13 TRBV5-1 CASSPRDRGEQYF TGCGCCAGCAGCCCTCGGGACAGGGGCGAGCAGTACTTC
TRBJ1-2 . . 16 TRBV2 CASSSTGTPTNYGYTF TGTGCCAGCAGTTCAACTGGGACACCGACTAACTATGGCTACACCTTC
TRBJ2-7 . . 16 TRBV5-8 CASSPNHGLTAREQYF TGTGCCAGCAGCCCCAACCACGGACTAACAGCTCGGGAGCAGTACTTC
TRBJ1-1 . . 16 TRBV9 CASSVGFGQLNTEAFF TGTGCCAGCAGCGTAGGCTTTGGACAGCTGAACACTGAAGCTTTCTTT
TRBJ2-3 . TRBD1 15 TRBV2 CASSGQGISTDTQYF TGTGCCAGCAGTGGACAGGGAATTTCCACAGATACGCAGTATTTT
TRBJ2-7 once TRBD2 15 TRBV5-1 CASSLKLAGSYEQYF TGCGCCAGCAGCTTGAAGCTAGCGGGATCCTACGAGCAGTACTTC
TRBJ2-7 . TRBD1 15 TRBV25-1 CASSAGTGPTYEQYF TGTGCCAGCAGTGCCGGGACAGGGCCTACCTACGAGCAGTACTTC
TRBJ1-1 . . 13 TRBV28 CASRTVANTEAFF TGTGCCAGCAGAACGGTCGCGAACACTGAAGCTTTCTTT